The 8 T cell receptor beta chains reported below all come from one sample, sequenced in a study of somatic mutations in cytotoxic T cells in rheumatoid arthritis. Measured with immunoSEQ multiplex PCR; TCRdb has only the in-frame clones, and not every one. This table holds 20,000 to 25,000 clones, around 84% found once. Material for sequencing was CD8+ T cells sorted from blood. These receptors came from a woman in her forties or fifties in good health.

The chain couples TRBV7-6 to TRBJ2-1; 8 nucleotides agree with TRBD1. The germline gives CDR1 SGHVS, CDR2 FNYEAQ. Germline trimming cut 1 base from V and 8 bases from J; bases unmatched to any gene: 13. The CDR3 covers 17 residues. CDR3 DNA: TGTGCCAGCAGCTTAGTAGGACAGGGAGGATCAGGGGATGAGCAGTTCTTC. Protein product: CASSLVGQGGSGDEQFF. Full variable domain (outside the CDR3, taken from reference TRBV7-6 and TRBJ2-1): GAGVSQSPRYKVTKRGQDVALRCDPISGHVSLYWYRQALGQGPEFLTYFNYEAQQDKSGLPNDRFSAERPEGSISTLTIQRTEQRDSAMYRCASSLVGQGGSGDEQFFGPGTRLTVL.

The rearrangement joins TRBV7-2 to TRBJ1-3; 10 positions agree with TRBD1. Trimming took 1 base from V and 4 from J; bases not matched to a gene: 4. The V gene's germline CDR1 is SGHTA and CDR2 FQGNSA. The length of the CDR3 is 16 residues. The CDR3 sequence: CASSLERTGGGNTIYF. The CDR3 DNA reads TGTGCCAGCAGCTTAGAGAGGACAGGGGGAGGAAACACCATATATTTT. The entire variable domain, with the rest obtained from reference TRBV7-2 and TRBJ1-3, is as follows: GAGVSQSPSNKVTEKGKDVELRCDPISGHTALYWYRQSLGQGLEFLIYFQGNSAPDKSGLPSDRFSAERTGGSVSTLTIQRTQQEDSAVYLCASSLERTGGGNTIYFGEGSWLTVV.

V gene TRBV7-8 combines with J gene TRBJ2-1, with 11 bases matching TRBD2. CDR3 length: 15 amino acids. Germline V gene sequence: CDR1 SGHVS, CDR2 FQNEAQ. J was trimmed by 8 bases and V by 2 bases; bases with no gene match: 5. The CDR3, as DNA: TGTGCCAGCAGCTTAATAGCGGGGGGGTTTTATGAGCAGTTCTTC. Its translation is CASSLIAGGFYEQFF.

The chain recombines TRBV21-1 with TRBJ2-7; the table's D call, TRBD1, has no DNA check behind it. TRBV21-1 is a recognized pseudogene. CDR3 size: 16 residues. CDR3 sequence: CASSGRQGLIFYEQYV. The CDR3 DNA is TGTGCCAGCAGCGGGAGACAGGGGTTGATTTTCTACGAGCAGTACGTC.

The chain carries TRBV10-3 and TRBJ2-5; possible D gene TRBD1, 6 bases. V gave up 2 bases and J gave up 2 bases, with 15 bases separating them. The CDR3 loop spans 16 amino acids. Germline assignment: CDR1 ENHRY and CDR2 SYGVKD. CDR3 coding DNA: TGTGCCATCAGTGAGAGTAGGGGGTACTTACAAGAGACCCAGTACTTC. Translating gives CAISESRGYLQETQYF.

V gene TRBV6-5 combines with J gene TRBJ1-1; D is undetermined. V was trimmed by 2 bases and J by 2 bases, leaving 9 bases between them. The CDR3 is 14 amino acids. Germline values: CDR1 MNHEY, CDR2 SVGAGI. The DNA of the CDR3 is TGTGCCAGCAGTTACACCCTGGACAACACTGAAGCTTTCTTT. This codes for CASSYTLDNTEAFF.

The V call is TRBV9, the J call TRBJ2-4; 8 bases map to TRBD1. This CDR3 has 13 amino acids. Germline CDR1 is SGDLS and CDR2 is YYNGEE. Losses at the gene ends were 5 bases for V and 12 bases for J; bases not matched to a gene: 10. CDR3: CASSEGQVLAQYF. Here the CDR3 DNA reads TGTGCCAGCAGTGAGGGACAGGTTTTGGCTCAGTACTTC.

The chain links TRBV7-8 to TRBJ2-7; D not certain. V lost 0 bases and J lost 3, with 21 bases in between. The CDR3 runs to 18 residues. Per germline, CDR1 SGHVS and CDR2 FQNEAQ. For the CDR3, the DNA is TGTGCCAGCAGCTTAGCGCTAAACCCAGGATCGGGTGTCTACGAGCAGTACGTC. It encodes CASSLALNPGSGVYEQYV.